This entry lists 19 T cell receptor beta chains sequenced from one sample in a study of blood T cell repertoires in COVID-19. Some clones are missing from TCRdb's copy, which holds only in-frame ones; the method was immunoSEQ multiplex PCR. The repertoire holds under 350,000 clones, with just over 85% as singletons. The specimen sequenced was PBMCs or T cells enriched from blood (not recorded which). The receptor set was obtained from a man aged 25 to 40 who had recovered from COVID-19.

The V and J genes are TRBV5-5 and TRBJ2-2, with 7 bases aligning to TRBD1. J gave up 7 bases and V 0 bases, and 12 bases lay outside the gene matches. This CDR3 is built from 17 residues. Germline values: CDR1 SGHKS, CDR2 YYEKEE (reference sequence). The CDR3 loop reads CASSLADRERVGGELFF. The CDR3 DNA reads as TGTGCCAGCAGCTTGGCCGACAGGGAAAGAGTTGGCGGGGAGCTGTTTTTT.

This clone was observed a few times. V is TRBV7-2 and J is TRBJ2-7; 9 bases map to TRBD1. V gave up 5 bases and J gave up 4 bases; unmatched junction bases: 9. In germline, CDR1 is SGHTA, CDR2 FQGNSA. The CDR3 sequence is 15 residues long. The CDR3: CASSRAADRGYEQYF. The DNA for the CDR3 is TGTGCCAGCAGCCGGGCGGCGGACAGGGGTTACGAGCAGTACTTC.

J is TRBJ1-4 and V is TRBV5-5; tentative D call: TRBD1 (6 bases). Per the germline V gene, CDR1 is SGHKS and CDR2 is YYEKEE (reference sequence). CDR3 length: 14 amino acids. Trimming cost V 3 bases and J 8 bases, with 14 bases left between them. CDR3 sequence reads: CASSWDIPGEKLFF. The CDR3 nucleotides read TGTGCCAGCAGCTGGGACATCCCGGGGGAAAAACTGTTTTTT.

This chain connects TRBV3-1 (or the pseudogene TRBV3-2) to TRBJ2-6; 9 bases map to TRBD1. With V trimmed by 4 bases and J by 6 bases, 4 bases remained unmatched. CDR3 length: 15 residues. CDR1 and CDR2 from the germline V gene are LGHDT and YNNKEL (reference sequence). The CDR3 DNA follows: TGTGCCAGCAGCCCCTGGACAGGGGAGGCCAACGTCCTGACTTTC. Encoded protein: CASSPWTGEANVLTF.

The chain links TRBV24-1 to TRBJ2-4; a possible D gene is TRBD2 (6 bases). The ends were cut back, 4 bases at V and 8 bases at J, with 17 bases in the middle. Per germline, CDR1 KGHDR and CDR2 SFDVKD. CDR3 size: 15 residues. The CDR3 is CATSDRKGTGDIQYF. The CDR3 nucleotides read TGTGCCACCAGTGACAGGAAAGGGACGGGGGACATTCAGTACTTC.

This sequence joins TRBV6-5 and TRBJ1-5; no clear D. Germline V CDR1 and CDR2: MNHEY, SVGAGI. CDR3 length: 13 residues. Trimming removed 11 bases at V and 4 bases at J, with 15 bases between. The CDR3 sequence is CARPLRWNQPQHF. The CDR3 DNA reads TGTGCCCGTCCGCTGCGGTGGAATCAGCCCCAGCATTTT.

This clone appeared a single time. The CDR3 reads CASSEDAGGTEAFF. CDR3 DNA: TGCGCCAGCAGTGAAGACGCCGGAGGCACTGAAGCTTTCTTT. The rearrangement uses TRBV10-1 and TRBJ1-1; D remains unclear. Germline loops: CDR1 WNHNN, CDR2 SYGVQD (reference sequence). V lost 3 bases and J 4 bases, leaving 12 bases between the germline ends. The CDR3 covers 14 residues.

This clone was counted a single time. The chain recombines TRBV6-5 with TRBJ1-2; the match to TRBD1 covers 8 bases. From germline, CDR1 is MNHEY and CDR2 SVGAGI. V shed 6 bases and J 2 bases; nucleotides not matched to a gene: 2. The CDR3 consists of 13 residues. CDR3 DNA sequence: TGTGCCAGCAGAGGGGACAGGAACTATGGCTACACCTTC. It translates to CASRGDRNYGYTF.

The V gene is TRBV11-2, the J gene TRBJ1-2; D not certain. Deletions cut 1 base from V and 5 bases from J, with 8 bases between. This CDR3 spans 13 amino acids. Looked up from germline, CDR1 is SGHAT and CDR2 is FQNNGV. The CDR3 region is CASSLGSFYGYTF. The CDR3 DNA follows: TGTGCCAGCAGCTTAGGCAGTTTTTATGGCTACACCTTC.

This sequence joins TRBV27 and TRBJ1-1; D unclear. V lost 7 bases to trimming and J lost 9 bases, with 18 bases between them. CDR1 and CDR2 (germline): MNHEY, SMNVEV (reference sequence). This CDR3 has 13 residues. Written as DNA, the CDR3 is TGTGCCAGCAATGCCCGGGAGACGGGGAAAGCTTTCTTT. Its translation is CASNARETGKAFF.

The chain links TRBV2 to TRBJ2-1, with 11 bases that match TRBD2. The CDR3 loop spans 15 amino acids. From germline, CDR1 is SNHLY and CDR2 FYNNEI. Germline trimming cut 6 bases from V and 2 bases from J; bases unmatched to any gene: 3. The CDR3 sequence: CASRETSGTYNEQFF. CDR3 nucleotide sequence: TGTGCCAGCAGGGAGACTAGCGGGACCTACAATGAGCAGTTCTTC.

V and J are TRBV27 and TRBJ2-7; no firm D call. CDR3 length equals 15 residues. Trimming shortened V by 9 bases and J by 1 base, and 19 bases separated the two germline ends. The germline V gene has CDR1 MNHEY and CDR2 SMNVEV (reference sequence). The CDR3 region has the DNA TGTGCCAGGATCTTCTCGGTCCTCCTGTCCTACGAGCAGTACTTC. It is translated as CARIFSVLLSYEQYF.

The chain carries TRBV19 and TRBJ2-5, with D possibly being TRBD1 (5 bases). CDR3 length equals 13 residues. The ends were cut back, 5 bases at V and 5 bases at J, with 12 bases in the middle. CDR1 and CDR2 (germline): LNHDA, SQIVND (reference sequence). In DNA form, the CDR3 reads TGTGCCAGTAGTGTACGCAGGGTCGAGACCCAGTACTTC. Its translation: CASSVRRVETQYF.

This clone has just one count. CDR3 amino acids: CASSFQGANLGTQYF. The CDR3 DNA is TGTGCCAGCAGTTTTCAGGGGGCAAATCTGGGGACCCAGTACTTC. The chain carries TRBV27 and TRBJ2-5; 8 nucleotides align to TRBD1. Trimming cost V 3 bases and J 7 bases; bases outside gene matches: 10. Germline CDR1 reads MNHEY; CDR2 reads SMNVEV (reference sequence). CDR3 length: 15 residues.

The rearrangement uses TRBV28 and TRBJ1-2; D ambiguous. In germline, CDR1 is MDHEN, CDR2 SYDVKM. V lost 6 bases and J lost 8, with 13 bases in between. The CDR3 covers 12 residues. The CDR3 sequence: CASSYRIMGYTF. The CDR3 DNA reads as TGTGCCAGCAGCTATAGAATAATGGGCTACACCTTC.

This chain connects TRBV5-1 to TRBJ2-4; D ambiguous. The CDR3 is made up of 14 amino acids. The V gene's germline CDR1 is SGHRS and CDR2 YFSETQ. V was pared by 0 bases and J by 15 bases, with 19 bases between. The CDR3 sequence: CASSLAPAQESWYF. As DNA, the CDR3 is TGCGCCAGCAGCTTGGCCCCCGCCCAGGAAAGTTGGTACTTC.

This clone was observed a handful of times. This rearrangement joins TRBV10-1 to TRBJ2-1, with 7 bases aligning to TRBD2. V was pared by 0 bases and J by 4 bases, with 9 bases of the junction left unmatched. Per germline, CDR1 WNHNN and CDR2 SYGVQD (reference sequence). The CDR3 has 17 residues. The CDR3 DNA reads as TGCGCCAGCAGTGAGTCCCTAGCGGCCGACATATACAATGAGCAGTTCTTC. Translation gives CASSESLAADIYNEQFF.

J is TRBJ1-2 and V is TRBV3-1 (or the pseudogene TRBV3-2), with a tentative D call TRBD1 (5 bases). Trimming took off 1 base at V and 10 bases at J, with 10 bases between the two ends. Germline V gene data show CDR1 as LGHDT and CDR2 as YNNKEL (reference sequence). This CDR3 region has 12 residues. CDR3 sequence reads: CASSQASGDYTF. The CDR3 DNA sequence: TGTGCCAGCAGCCAAGCTTCGGGGGACTACACCTTC.

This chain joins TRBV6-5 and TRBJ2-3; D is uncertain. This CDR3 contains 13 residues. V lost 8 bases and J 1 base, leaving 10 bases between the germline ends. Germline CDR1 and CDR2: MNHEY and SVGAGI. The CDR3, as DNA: TGTGCCAGCGTTTCAGGTGGCACAGATACGCAGTATTTT. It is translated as CASVSGGTDTQYF.